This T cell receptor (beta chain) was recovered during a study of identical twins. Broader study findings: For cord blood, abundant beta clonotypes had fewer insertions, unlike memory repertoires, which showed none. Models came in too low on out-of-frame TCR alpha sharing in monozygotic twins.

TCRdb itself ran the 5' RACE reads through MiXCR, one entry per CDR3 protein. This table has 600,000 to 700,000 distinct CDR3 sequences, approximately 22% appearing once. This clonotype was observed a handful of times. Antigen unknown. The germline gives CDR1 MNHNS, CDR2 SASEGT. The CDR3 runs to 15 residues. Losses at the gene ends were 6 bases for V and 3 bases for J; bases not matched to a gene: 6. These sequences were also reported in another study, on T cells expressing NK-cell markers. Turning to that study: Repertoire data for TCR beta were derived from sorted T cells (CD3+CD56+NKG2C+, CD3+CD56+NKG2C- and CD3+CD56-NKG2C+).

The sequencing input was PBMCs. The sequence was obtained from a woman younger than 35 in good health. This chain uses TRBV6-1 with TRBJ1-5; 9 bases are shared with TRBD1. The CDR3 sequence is CASRPDRGTNQPQHF. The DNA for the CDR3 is TGTGCCAGCAGACCGGACAGGGGCACCAATCAGCCCCAGCATTTT.